Below are 20 T cell receptor beta chains sequenced from a single sample in a study of T cell responses to AZD1222 COVID-19 vaccine. Sequencing was performed with immunoSEQ multiplex PCR; in TCRdb, only in-frame clones are kept and a portion is missing. The table lists some 130,000 clones, about four fifths of them singletons, with over 3.5% in the top ten. This specimen was peripheral blood, taken on day 0 of AZD1222 vaccination. The receptors were gathered from an adult in good health.

This clone came up a few times. The chain employs TRBV21-1 and TRBJ1-5. TRBV21-1 is a pseudogene. The CDR3 is 22 amino acids. The CDR3, as DNA: TGTGCCAGCAGCAAATTCGGGGGCCTTAGGTGGAAAATCGAAGAGGACAATCAGCCCCAGCATTTT. Protein sequence: CASSKFGGLRWKIEEDNQPQHF.

The V call is TRBV11-3, the J call TRBJ2-2; TRBD2 agrees at 10 bases. The germline CDR1 and CDR2 sequences are SGHNT and YENEEA. J gave up 2 bases and V 5 bases, and 5 bases lay outside the gene matches. This CDR3 is 16 amino acids long. CDR3 residues: CASSRGLAINTGELFF. Written as DNA, the CDR3 is TGTGCCAGCAGCAGGGGACTAGCGATTAACACCGGGGAGCTGTTTTTT.

The V gene is TRBV28, the J gene TRBJ2-1; D is unresolved. CDR1 is MDHEN, CDR2 SYDVKM, per germline. The V gene lost 8 bases and the J gene lost 6 bases, with 20 bases spanning the gap. The length of the CDR3 is 15 residues. The CDR3 loop is CASWTHSEVVNEQFF. The CDR3 coding sequence is TGTGCCAGCTGGACCCATTCCGAGGTGGTCAATGAGCAGTTCTTC.

The rearrangement links TRBV7-8 to TRBJ1-6, with TRBD1 identical over 10 bases. The CDR3 spans 18 residues. V trimming: 5 bases; J trimming: 7 bases; junction bases outside the gene matches: 14. Germline V gene data show CDR1 as SGHVS and CDR2 as FQNEAQ. CDR3 residues: CASSRGWGTGDGNSPLHF. The CDR3 bases are TGTGCCAGCAGCCGAGGTTGGGGGACAGGGGATGGAAATTCACCCCTCCACTTT. The variable domain in full, with the rest retrieved from reference TRBV7-8 and TRBJ1-6, is GAGVSQSPRYKVAKRGQDVALRCDPISGHVSLFWYQQALGQGPEFLTYFQNEAQLDKSGLPSDRFFAERPEGSVSTLKIQRTQQEDSAVYLCASSRGWGTGDGNSPLHFGNGTRLTVT.

The chain combines TRBV4-2 with TRBJ2-3; 14 nucleotides agree with TRBD2. V was clipped by 3 bases and J by 8 bases; unmatched bases: 19. The CDR3 length is 20 residues. Germline CDR1 reads LGHNA; CDR2 reads YNFKEQ. CDR3 nucleotides: TGTGCCAGCAGCCATAATGAAGGGACTAGCGGGGGAGCGAAAAGGGGTACGCAGTATTTT. Translated: CASSHNEGTSGGAKRGTQYF.

The chain recombines TRBV19 with TRBJ1-5; 7 bases fit TRBD1. The CDR3 length is 14 residues. V lost 8 bases and J lost 4; bases outside the gene matches: 8. Per germline, CDR1 LNHDA and CDR2 SQIVND (reference sequence). DNA for the CDR3: TGTGCCAGTGGCCGGACAGGCCCGAATCAGCCCCAGCATTTT. Encoded protein: CASGRTGPNQPQHF.

The J gene is TRBJ1-2, the V gene TRBV28, with D uncertain. Germline values: CDR1 MDHEN, CDR2 SYDVKM. Trimming cost V 6 bases and J 5 bases, with 7 bases left between them. The CDR3 consists of 11 residues. The CDR3 region has the DNA TGTGCCAGCAGGAAGGGATATGGCTACACCTTC. It is translated as CASRKGYGYTF.

V is TRBV19 and J is TRBJ2-2; D gene unclear. This CDR3 spans 16 amino acids. In germline, CDR1 is LNHDA, CDR2 SQIVND (reference sequence). V was pared by 2 bases and J by 0 bases, with 10 bases between. The CDR3 region has the DNA TGTGCCAGTAGTATATGGGGTTTGCCGAACACCGGGGAGCTGTTTTTT. Protein: CASSIWGLPNTGELFF.

The chain is built from TRBV19 and TRBJ1-5; no reliable D call. V lost 5 bases, J lost 5 bases, and 13 bases lay in between. The CDR3 extends over 14 amino acids. Germline loops: CDR1 LNHDA, CDR2 SQIVND (reference sequence). CDR3 sequence (DNA): TGTGCCAGTAGTGAGGCGGGATTCGATCAGCCCCAGCATTTT. This gives the protein CASSEAGFDQPQHF.

This clone was seen more than once but under ten times. The chain couples TRBV27 to TRBJ2-7, with D unresolved. The V end was cut by 7 bases, the J end by 6 bases, with 13 bases between. This CDR3 spans 12 amino acids. CDR1 is MNHEY and CDR2 is SMNVEV in the germline V gene (reference sequence). The CDR3, as DNA: TGTGCCAGCATCTCCCTCCTTCGCGAGCAGTACTTC. Amino acid sequence: CASISLLREQYF.

The rearrangement joins TRBV12-3 or TRBV12-4 to TRBJ1-2, with D unclear. The V end was cut by 5 bases, the J end by 7 bases, with 14 bases between. The CDR3 has 13 amino acids. The CDR3 here is CASSPPPGVGYTF. CDR3 DNA: TGTGCCAGCAGTCCGCCCCCCGGGGTTGGCTACACCTTC.

The table lists this clone with a few counts. The CDR3 coding sequence is TGTGCCAGCAGTTGGGACGGTAATAGCAATCAGCCCCAGCATTTT. Amino acid sequence: CASSWDGNSNQPQHF. This chain connects TRBV28 to TRBJ1-5; D may be TRBD1 (5 bases). The CDR3 has 15 amino acids. Germline CDR1 MDHEN, CDR2 SYDVKM. The ends were cut back, 4 bases at V and 0 bases at J, with 10 bases in the middle.

This chain uses TRBV19 with TRBJ1-5; 8 nucleotides align to TRBD1. The CDR3 runs 17 residues. V shed 4 bases and J 0 bases; nucleotides not matched to a gene: 8. CDR1 LNHDA and CDR2 SQIVND come from the germline V gene (reference sequence). CDR3 in amino acids: CASSTGGISYSNQPQHF. DNA of the CDR3: TGTGCCAGTAGTACAGGGGGCATAAGCTATAGCAATCAGCCCCAGCATTTT. The variable domain in full, completed from reference TRBV19 and TRBJ1-5, reads DGGITQSPKYLFRKEGQNVTLSCEQNLNHDAMYWYRQDPGQGLRLIYYSQIVNDFQKGDIAEGYSVSREKKESFPLTVTSAQKNPTAFYLCASSTGGISYSNQPQHFGDGTRLSIL.

The genes are TRBV6-5 and TRBJ2-2, with TRBD1 identical over 7 bases. This CDR3 is built from 15 residues. The V gene end was trimmed by 6 bases and the J gene end by 2 bases; junction bases not matched to a gene: 6. CDR1 MNHEY and CDR2 SVGAGI come from the germline V gene. The DNA for the CDR3 is TGTGCCAGCAGAAACAGGGGCCCAAACACCGGGGAGCTGTTTTTT. Encoded protein: CASRNRGPNTGELFF.

The chain links TRBV12-2 to TRBJ2-7. TRBV12-2 is given as a pseudogene. CDR3 length: 14 residues. DNA for the CDR3: TGTGCAAGTCGCTTAGCAGCCAGTTCCTACGAGCAGTACTTC. Protein: CASRLAASSYEQYF.

The rearrangement uses TRBV19 and TRBJ1-2; TRBD1 is a possible D gene (5 bases). Germline V gene sequence: CDR1 LNHDA, CDR2 SQIVND (reference sequence). V was trimmed by 5 bases and J by 6 bases, leaving 19 bases between them. The CDR3 spans 15 residues. CDR3 DNA: TGTGCCAGTAGTCTAAGACAGTCCCGAATCAATGGCTACACCTTC. Its translation is CASSLRQSRINGYTF.

The CDR3 here is CSVENSGSGNTIYF. The CDR3 DNA reads TGCAGCGTTGAAAATTCGGGGTCTGGAAACACCATATATTTT. V and J are TRBV29-1 and TRBJ1-3; D gene ambiguous. Germline CDR1 and CDR2: SQVTM and ANQGSEA. This CDR3 region has 14 residues. V lost 2 bases, J lost 1 base, and 9 bases lay in between.

The chain has TRBV28 and TRBJ2-7; D gene unclear. Germline CDR1 and CDR2: MDHEN and SYDVKM. V gave up 3 bases and J gave up 12 bases, with 15 bases separating them. This CDR3 comprises 12 residues. CDR3 coding DNA: TGTGCCAGCAGTTTTTCCAGTGGCTTAAGGTACTTC. Translation gives CASSFSSGLRYF.

This rearrangement joins TRBV7-6 to TRBJ1-4; D remains ambiguous. Trimming removed 0 bases from V and 0 bases from J, with 8 bases in between. The CDR3 sequence is 16 residues long. Looked up from germline, CDR1 is SGHVS and CDR2 is FNYEAQ. In DNA form, the CDR3 reads TGTGCCAGCAGCTTAGCAGACGGCCCAACTAATGAAAAACTGTTTTTT. This sequence encodes CASSLADGPTNEKLFF.

This sequence joins TRBV18 and TRBJ2-2, with D hard to call. Germline CDR1 is KGHSH and CDR2 is LQKENI. V lost 2 bases to trimming and J lost 3 bases, with 13 bases between them. There are 16 residues in the CDR3. This chain's CDR3 is CASSPGVQRYTGELFF. The CDR3 nucleotides read TGTGCCAGCTCACCAGGGGTACAGAGATACACCGGGGAGCTGTTTTTT.